This TCR beta chain was identified during a study of CD8+ T cells in alopecia areata. Findings and limits, study-wide: Clonality in lesional scalp, especially alopecia totalis/universalis, exceeded that of normal scalp. TCR sharing was clearer in mice than between patients, perhaps partly owing to patient HLA diversity.

The treatment: oral pan-JAK inhibitor, 5-10 mg twice daily. As part of sample collection, lesional scalp punch biopsies and peripheral blood were taken from alopecia areata patients. It was from PBMCs that CD4+ and CD8+ T cells were sorted. cDNA reverse transcribed from extracted RNA served as the sequencing template. Sequenced by immunoSEQ multiplex PCR; TCRdb stores in-frame clones only, minus some. The sample shows about 42,000 clones, under 70% of them seen only once. In the case of this clone: Its specificity is not known.

The receptor was derived from a human donor with alopecia areata. Specimen: CD8+ T cells sorted from blood, collected at week 4, from a patient treated with tofacitinib.

The CDR3 protein is CASSPRDKDSYYGYTF. CDR3 DNA sequence: TGTGCCAGCAGCCCCCGCGACAAGGACTCCTACTATGGCTACACCTTC. The chain employs TRBV27 and TRBJ1-2; D is unresolved. The CDR3 extends over 16 amino acids. The V and J ends lost 6 bases and 3 bases respectively, with 20 bases between them. Germline lookup yields CDR1 MNHEY and CDR2 SMNVEV (reference sequence).